This TCR beta chain was sequenced in a study of OX40 agonist ivuxolimab in advanced cancers. Across the whole study: Under the entry rules, prior anti-PD-1, anti-PD-L1 or anti-CTLA-4 therapy was allowed, and about 38% had some.

Samples of blood were obtained at baseline, on cycle 4 day 1, and on cycle 7 day 1. Study outcomes and limitations: Partial responders receiving 0.1-3.0 mg/kg showed among the lowest clonal expansion.

Method: immunoSEQ multiplex PCR; TCRdb's copy keeps in-frame clones and lacks some. Of about 50,000 clones in the sample, about 88% are singletons; the top ten hold 0.5% to 0.65%. The germline V and J ends were trimmed by 5 bases and 0 bases, with 17 bases remaining between them. Germline CDR1 GTSNPN, CDR2 SVGIG (reference sequence). The CDR3 sequence is 16 residues long. Points on this clone: Its antigen remains unidentified.

The sequencing here drew on CD4+ or CD8+ T cells sorted from blood, taken in a trial of the OX40 agonist ivuxolimab. The chain recombines TRBV30 with TRBJ2-1, with D perhaps matching TRBD2 (6 bases). The receptor was derived from an adult with an advanced solid tumor such as melanoma, head and neck, liver or kidney cancer. The CDR3 loop is CAWRRGGQSSYNEQFF. For the CDR3, the DNA is TGTGCCTGGCGGCGGGGCGGGCAAAGCTCCTACAATGAGCAGTTCTTC.